One and the same sample provided the 21 T cell receptor beta chains below, sequenced in a study of control samples from healthy donors and cancer patients (dated by TCRdb to the early 2020s). The library was built by means of the immunoSEQ multiplex PCR assay. As stored in TCRdb, this immuneACCESS dataset retains in-frame rearrangements with V and J assigned. A fraction of the clones does not appear; measured against another copy, unresolved V genes explain less than half of the discrepancy, and the remainder lacks a known reason. A total of about 92,000 clones appear in this sample, roughly four fifths of them only once. The biggest ten clones account for around 9.1% of the sample. What was sequenced was blood. These receptors were collected from a woman aged 55-69 years in good health.

The chain employs TRBV7-9 and TRBJ2-7, with 10 bases that match TRBD2. Germline CDR1 SEHNR, CDR2 FQNEAQ (reference sequence). Trimming took 5 bases from V and 5 from J; bases not matched to a gene: 9. The CDR3 has 15 residues. The DNA for the CDR3 is TGTGCCAGCAGCACCAAGCGGGAGGGCCTGAACGAGCAGTACTTC. It is translated as CASSTKREGLNEQYF. Looking up the rest from reference TRBV7-9 and TRBJ2-7 gives the full variable domain: DTGVSQNPRHKITKRGQNVTFRCDPISEHNRLYWYRQTLGQGPEFLTYFQNEAQLEKSRLLSDRFSAERPKGSFSTLEIQRTEQGDSAMYLCASSTKREGLNEQYFGPGTRLTVT.

V usage is TRBV7-2 and J usage is TRBJ1-2; D is unresolved. The CDR3 consists of 11 residues. CDR1 and CDR2 (germline): SGHTA, FQGNSA. Trimming left V 5 bases short and J 8 bases short, with 9 bases between. CDR3 coding DNA: TGTGCCAGCAGCCAGTACCAGGGCTACACCTTC. Translating it yields CASSQYQGYTF.

J is TRBJ1-5 and V is TRBV7-9, with D unresolved. The CDR3 spans 15 residues. Trimming left V 1 base short and J 3 bases short, with 10 bases between. Germline V gene lookup returns CDR1 SEHNR and CDR2 FQNEAQ (reference sequence). The CDR3 protein is CASSLGSGYNQPQHF. CDR3 coding DNA: TGTGCCAGCAGCTTAGGGTCAGGATACAATCAGCCCCAGCATTTT.

The CDR3 sequence is CASTSWQAYNSPLHF. CDR3 nucleotides: TGTGCCAGCACTTCATGGCAGGCTTATAATTCACCCCTCCACTTT. This sequence joins TRBV7-9 and TRBJ1-6; D is undetermined. V was clipped by 7 bases and J by 4 bases, with 14 bases between them. Germline-derived CDR1 and CDR2 are SEHNR and FQNEAQ (reference sequence). The CDR3 extends over 15 amino acids. Filled out from reference TRBV7-9 and TRBJ1-6, the complete variable domain reads DTGVSQNPRHKITKRGQNVTFRCDPISEHNRLYWYRQTLGQGPEFLTYFQNEAQLEKSRLLSDRFSAERPKGSFSTLEIQRTEQGDSAMYLCASTSWQAYNSPLHFGNGTRLTVT.

The gene calls are TRBV20-1 and TRBJ1-1; D uncertain. V lost 6 bases to trimming and J lost 1 base, with 6 bases between them. This CDR3 comprises 11 residues. The germline V gene encodes CDR1 DFQATT and CDR2 SNEGSKA (reference sequence). CDR3 residues: CSAPGNTEAFF. CDR3 sequence (DNA): TGCAGTGCCCCAGGGAACACTGAAGCTTTCTTT.

This clone has just a few counts. The gene calls are TRBV4-1 and TRBJ1-2; 9 bases agree with TRBD1. Trimming cost V 4 bases and J 4 bases; bases outside gene matches: 10. CDR1 is MGHRA and CDR2 is YSYEKL in the germline V gene. CDR3 length equals 16 residues. The CDR3 sequence is CASSPRVGTGTYGYTF. CDR3 coding DNA: TGCGCCAGCAGCCCCCGGGTCGGGACAGGGACCTATGGCTACACCTTC.

CDR3 protein: CASSLGGADTDTQYF. CDR3 nucleotides: TGTGCCAGCAGCTTGGGTGGAGCTGACACAGATACGCAGTATTTT. The chain is built from TRBV5-4 and TRBJ2-3; D not certain. Germline-derived CDR1 and CDR2 are SGHNT and YYREEE (reference sequence). There are 15 residues in the CDR3. V lost 0 bases and J lost 2, with 10 bases in between. The entire variable domain, with the rest obtained from reference TRBV5-4 and TRBJ2-3, is as follows: ETGVTQSPTHLIKTRGQQVTLRCSSQSGHNTVSWYQQALGQGPQFIFQYYREEENGRGNFPPRFSGLQFPNYSSELNVNALELDDSALYLCASSLGGADTDTQYFGPGTRLTVL.

Regarding this clone: Other nucleotide sequences in the sample specify the same CDR3. The genes are TRBV9 and TRBJ2-3, with D unresolved. This CDR3 is 12 amino acids long. Germline CDR1 reads SGDLS; CDR2 reads YYNGEE. Trimming removed 2 bases at V and 4 bases at J, with 5 bases between. CDR3 nucleotide sequence: TGTGCCAGCAGCGTTGGGGCAGATACGCAGTATTTT. Protein: CASSVGADTQYF.

This rearrangement joins TRBV18 to TRBJ2-7; 9 bases match TRBD1. V shed 4 bases, J shed 5 bases, and the junction held 9 bases outside the gene matches. The CDR3 is made up of 15 amino acids. Germline V gives CDR1 KGHSH, CDR2 LQKENI. The CDR3 spells CASSRDTGGSNEQYF. In DNA, the CDR3 is TGTGCCAGCTCACGAGATACAGGGGGCTCAAACGAGCAGTACTTC.

Within the sample, this clone is medium-sized (0.01 to 0.1%). This sequence joins TRBV27 and TRBJ2-2, with 9 bases aligning to TRBD1. Trimming cost V 2 bases and J 5 bases; bases outside gene matches: 6. The germline V gene has CDR1 MNHEY and CDR2 SMNVEV (reference sequence). The CDR3 has 16 amino acids. The DNA for the CDR3 is TGTGCCAGCAGTTTAGCGCCGGGACAGGGAACCGGGGAGCTGTTTTTT. As protein: CASSLAPGQGTGELFF.

The chain has TRBV21-1 and TRBJ2-7; the D call TRBD1 from the table was never checked on the DNA. TRBV21-1 is a pseudogene segment. This CDR3 is built from 21 residues. CDR3 region: CASSKARFRLIKGVGYYEQYF. Written as DNA, the CDR3 is TGTGCCAGCAGCAAAGCGCGTTTTAGACTAATCAAGGGGGTAGGCTACTACGAGCAGTACTTC.

The CDR3 reads CASSLALPNGPIYGYTF. DNA of the CDR3: TGTGCCAGCAGCTTAGCGCTACCCAACGGTCCTATCTATGGCTACACCTTC. The chain carries TRBV7-7 and TRBJ1-2; D not resolved. The CDR3 is 17 amino acids. Germline V gene sequence: CDR1 SSHAT, CDR2 FNYEAQ (reference sequence). The V gene lost 0 bases and the J gene lost 4 bases, with 18 bases spanning the gap.

To note about this clone: This may be a read error: a much more frequent sequence differs by one nucleotide. The rearrangement uses TRBV2 and TRBJ1-5; D uncertain. V was cut by 6 bases and J by 0 bases, with 6 bases left in between. The CDR3 totals 13 residues. Germline V gives CDR1 SNHLY, CDR2 FYNNEI. The CDR3 sequence: CASRTYSNQPQHF. CDR3 DNA: TGTGCCAGCAGGACATATAGCAATCAGCCCCAGCATTTT.

The rearrangement joins TRBV20-1 to TRBJ2-4; no firm D call. The ends were cut back, 3 bases at V and 15 bases at J, with 15 bases in the middle. CDR3 length: 11 residues. CDR1 is DFQATT and CDR2 is SNEGSKA in the germline V gene (reference sequence). CDR3 in amino acids: CSASLGPSSYF. CDR3 in DNA: TGCAGTGCTAGTTTGGGCCCCTCCTCGTACTTC.

This clone appeared a single time. The gene calls are TRBV5-5 and TRBJ1-3, with a weak D call TRBD1 (5 bases). Germline V gene sequence: CDR1 SGHKS, CDR2 YYEKEE (reference sequence). V lost 2 bases, J lost 4 bases, and 10 bases lay in between. CDR3 size: 14 residues. This CDR3 reads CASSFQGHGNTIYF. The CDR3 coding sequence is TGTGCCAGCAGCTTCCAGGGTCACGGAAACACCATATATTTT.

The V gene is TRBV7-6, the J gene TRBJ1-3; no definite D call. CDR1 SGHVS and CDR2 FNYEAQ come from the germline V gene. There are 15 residues in the CDR3. Trimming removed 5 bases from V and 0 bases from J, with 11 bases in between. Here the CDR3 reads CASSLRWDSGNTIYF. The CDR3 nucleotides are TGTGCCAGCAGCCTCCGCTGGGACTCTGGAAACACCATATATTTT.

The rearrangement links TRBV5-6 to TRBJ2-2; the match to TRBD1 covers 8 bases. CDR1 SGHDT and CDR2 YYEEEE come from the germline V gene. The CDR3 runs to 16 residues. Trimming took 0 bases from V and 5 from J; bases not matched to a gene: 6. CDR3 in amino acids: CASSLGLTGVTGELFF. The DNA for the CDR3 is TGTGCCAGCAGCTTGGGTTTGACAGGGGTTACCGGGGAGCTGTTTTTT. The entire variable domain, with the rest obtained from reference TRBV5-6 and TRBJ2-2, is as follows: DAGVTQSPTHLIKTRGQQVTLRCSPKSGHDTVSWYQQALGQGPQFIFQYYEEEERQRGNFPDRFSGHQFPNYSSELNVNALLLGDSALYLCASSLGLTGVTGELFFGEGSRLTVL.

The chain couples TRBV12-3 or TRBV12-4 to TRBJ1-1; 8 bases fit TRBD1. This CDR3 comprises 13 residues. V shed 4 bases, J shed 10 bases, and the junction held 8 bases outside the gene matches. CDR3 loop: CASSWQGAIGAFF. The CDR3 coding sequence is TGTGCCAGCAGTTGGCAGGGGGCCATAGGAGCTTTCTTT.

The chain is built from TRBV18 and TRBJ2-5, with 10 bases lining up with TRBD1. Germline CDR1 is KGHSH and CDR2 is LQKENI. The CDR3 length is 14 residues. The V segment lost 4 bases and the J segment 5 bases; nucleotides outside the gene matches: 4. Written as DNA, the CDR3 is TGTGCCAGCTCACTTCAGGGACAGGGGGAGACCCAGTACTTC. Protein product: CASSLQGQGETQYF.

The V gene is TRBV28, the J gene TRBJ1-5; 7 nucleotides match TRBD1. CDR1 and CDR2 from the germline V gene are MDHEN and SYDVKM. CDR3 length equals 15 residues. V shed 5 bases, J shed 3 bases, and the junction held 7 bases outside the gene matches. CDR3 nucleotides: TGTGCCAGCAGTCGGGACAGCTCAGTCAATCAGCCCCAGCATTTT. Translated, it gives CASSRDSSVNQPQHF.

The rearrangement links TRBV6-6 to TRBJ2-1; no clear D. Germline CDR1 reads MNHNY; CDR2 reads SVGAGI (reference sequence). V gave up 6 bases and J gave up 6 bases, with 12 bases separating them. This CDR3 region has 13 residues. CDR3 loop: CASRVDGLNEQFF. In nucleotides, the CDR3 is TGTGCCAGCAGGGTCGATGGTCTCAATGAGCAGTTCTTC.